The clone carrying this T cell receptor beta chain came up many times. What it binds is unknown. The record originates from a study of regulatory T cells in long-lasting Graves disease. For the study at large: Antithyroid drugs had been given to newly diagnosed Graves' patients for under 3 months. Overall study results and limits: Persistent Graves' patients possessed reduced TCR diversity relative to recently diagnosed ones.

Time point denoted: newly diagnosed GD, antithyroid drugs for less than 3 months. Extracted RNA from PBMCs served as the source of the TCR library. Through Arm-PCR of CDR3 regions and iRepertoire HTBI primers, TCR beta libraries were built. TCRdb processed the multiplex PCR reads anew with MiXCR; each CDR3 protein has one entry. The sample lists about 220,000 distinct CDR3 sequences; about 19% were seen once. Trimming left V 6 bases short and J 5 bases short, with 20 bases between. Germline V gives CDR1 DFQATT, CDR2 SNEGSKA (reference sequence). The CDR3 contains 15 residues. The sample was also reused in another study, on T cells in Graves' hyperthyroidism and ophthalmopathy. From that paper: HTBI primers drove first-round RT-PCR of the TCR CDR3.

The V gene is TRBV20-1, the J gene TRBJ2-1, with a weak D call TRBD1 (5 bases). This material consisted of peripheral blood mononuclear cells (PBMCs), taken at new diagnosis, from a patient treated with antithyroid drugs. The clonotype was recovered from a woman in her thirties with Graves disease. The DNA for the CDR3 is TGCAGTGCCCCTATGAAAGGGGAATCCCACAATGAGCAGTTCTTC. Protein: CSAPMKGESHNEQFF.